The 18 T cell receptor beta chains below come from one sample, sequenced in a study of shared clonotypes between healthy human individuals. CD45RO-negative CD8 cells positively selected for CCR7 made up the naive population, which excluded terminally differentiated effector memory CD45RA+ cells. Method: immunoSEQ multiplex PCR; TCRdb's copy keeps in-frame clones and lacks some. The sample yields about 700,000 clones, roughly 94% seen once. Material for sequencing was naive CD8+ T cells sorted from blood. The origin of the receptors is a man under 40 in good health.

The chain links TRBV2 to TRBJ1-4, with D uncertain. Germline CDR1 reads SNHLY; CDR2 reads FYNNEI. The CDR3 contains 16 residues. V shed 7 bases and J shed 0 bases, with 15 bases lying between them. CDR3 DNA sequence: TGTGCCAGCAAGCGGTTTGTTGGGGCAACTAATGAAAAACTGTTTTTT. This translates into CASKRFVGATNEKLFF. The complete variable domain, with remaining parts taken from reference TRBV2 and TRBJ1-4, reads EPEVTQTPSHQVTQMGQEVILRCVPISNHLYFYWYRQILGQKVEFLVSFYNNEISEKSEIFDDQFSVERPDGSNFTLKIRSTKLEDSAMYFCASKRFVGATNEKLFFGSGTQLSVL.

The chain has TRBV28 and TRBJ2-1; TRBD2 aligns across 10 bases. CDR3 length: 15 amino acids. Looked up from germline, CDR1 is MDHEN and CDR2 is SYDVKM. V gave up 3 bases and J gave up 9 bases; unmatched junction bases: 8. In DNA form, the CDR3 reads TGTGCCAGCAGTTTCAGGCTAGCGGGAGCGGCTGAGCAGTTCTTC. This sequence encodes CASSFRLAGAAEQFF.

The J gene is TRBJ2-7, the V gene TRBV14; no clear D gene. Germline CDR1 and CDR2: SGHDN and FVKESK. V was cut by 10 bases and J by 5 bases, with 21 bases left in between. The CDR3 consists of 14 residues. The CDR3 nucleotides are TGTGCCACGTCGGAACTCTCAAGATACCACGAGCAGTACTTC. This gives the protein CATSELSRYHEQYF.

The rearrangement uses TRBV6-1 and TRBJ2-7, with unresolved D. The CDR3 is made up of 15 amino acids. Germline assignment: CDR1 MNHNS and CDR2 SASEGT. Trimming shortened V by 6 bases and J by 4 bases, and 19 bases separated the two germline ends. CDR3 DNA: TGTGCCAGCAGGCAAAGGCGCGTGGCTTCGTACGAGCAGTACTTC. Amino acid sequence: CASRQRRVASYEQYF.

The chain links TRBV13 to TRBJ2-6; the D gene is possibly TRBD1 (5 bases). Germline CDR1 and CDR2: PRHDT and FYEKMQ (reference sequence). The V end lost 3 bases, the J end lost 2 bases, and 5 bases lay between the germline ends. The CDR3 covers 14 residues. The CDR3 protein is CASSLTAGANVLTF. CDR3 in DNA: TGTGCCAGCAGCTTGACAGCTGGGGCCAACGTCCTGACTTTC.

The chain carries TRBV5-1 and TRBJ2-5; no clear D. CDR3 length equals 15 residues. Germline CDR1 and CDR2: SGHRS and YFSETQ. Between the trimmed V and J ends, which lost 3 bases and 5 bases, there was a span of 17 bases. In DNA, the CDR3 is TGCGCCAGCAGCTCCGGACGTTCTTCTTGGGAGACCCAGTACTTC. This translates into CASSSGRSSWETQYF. Looking up the rest from reference TRBV5-1 and TRBJ2-5 gives the full variable domain: KAGVTQTPRYLIKTRGQQVTLSCSPISGHRSVSWYQQTPGQGLQFLFEYFSETQRNKGNFPGRFSGRQFSNSRSEMNVSTLELGDSALYLCASSSGRSSWETQYFGPGTRLLVL.

The chain is built from TRBV28 and TRBJ2-3; no clear D gene. This CDR3 spans 14 amino acids. V was clipped by 5 bases and J by 0 bases, with 9 bases between them. Per the germline V gene, CDR1 is MDHEN and CDR2 is SYDVKM. The CDR3 DNA follows: TGTGCCAGCAGTCTATACTCCAGCACAGATACGCAGTATTTT. It translates to CASSLYSSTDTQYF.

The chain combines TRBV27 with TRBJ2-3; the match to TRBD1 covers 8 bases. Germline V gene sequence: CDR1 MNHEY, CDR2 SMNVEV (reference sequence). J lost 2 bases, V lost 0 bases, and 19 bases had no gene match. The CDR3 contains 21 residues. CDR3 in DNA: TGTGCCAGCAGTTTATCGGGGGTCTCCAACAGGGGGAGTGGTCACACAGATACGCAGTATTTT. Its translation: CASSLSGVSNRGSGHTDTQYF.

The J gene is TRBJ2-5, the V gene TRBV5-8, with 8 bases identical to TRBD2. The germline gives CDR1 SGHTS, CDR2 YDEGEE. The CDR3 has 15 amino acids. The J segment lost 0 bases and the V segment lost 0 bases, leaving 1 base of the junction unmatched. The CDR3 DNA reads as TGTGCCAGCAGCTTGGTACTAGCGGACCAAGAGACCCAGTACTTC. Translated, it gives CASSLVLADQETQYF.

The rearrangement links TRBV19 to TRBJ1-4, with 11 positions matching TRBD1. The germline gives CDR1 LNHDA, CDR2 SQIVND (reference sequence). This CDR3 comprises 17 residues. J gave up 7 bases and V 4 bases, and 11 bases lay outside the gene matches. CDR3 bases: TGTGCCAGTAGTACTCAGGGACAGGGGGACCGACTTGAAAAACTGTTTTTT. It specifies CASSTQGQGDRLEKLFF.

The V gene is TRBV15, the J gene TRBJ2-4, with 8 bases lining up with TRBD2. The V and J ends lost 7 bases and 6 bases, in that order; junction bases with no gene match: 14. Germline-derived CDR1 and CDR2 are LNHNV and YYDKDF (reference sequence). The CDR3 loop spans 16 amino acids. CDR3 sequence (DNA): TGTGCCACCACCTCGGGGGGGGAAGGCCCCGGAAACATTCAGTACTTC. It encodes CATTSGGEGPGNIQYF.

This clone showed up just a few times. The chain has TRBV27 and TRBJ1-5, with D possibly being TRBD1 (6 bases). With 2 bases removed from V and 3 bases from J, the gap between germline ends came to 14 bases. There are 16 residues in the CDR3. Germline lookup yields CDR1 MNHEY and CDR2 SMNVEV (reference sequence). Here the CDR3 reads CASSLDGRGYNQPQHF. CDR3 in DNA: TGTGCCAGCAGTTTAGATGGCAGGGGATACAATCAGCCCCAGCATTTT.

The rearrangement links TRBV6-1 to TRBJ1-1, with TRBD1 matching 7 bases. V shed 5 bases, J shed 1 base, and the junction held 7 bases outside the gene matches. Germline V CDR1 and CDR2: MNHNS, SASEGT. The CDR3 has 15 residues. As DNA, the CDR3 is TGTGCCAGCAGTTCGATCGGACAGGAGAACACTGAAGCTTTCTTT. Translating it yields CASSSIGQENTEAFF.

The chain employs TRBV9 and TRBJ2-3; D unresolved. Germline-derived CDR1 and CDR2 are SGDLS and YYNGEE. The CDR3 extends over 14 amino acids. V lost 4 bases and J 2 bases, leaving 11 bases between the germline ends. This CDR3 reads CASSTRPDTDTQYF. Written as DNA, the CDR3 is TGTGCCAGCAGCACCCGCCCAGACACAGATACGCAGTATTTT.

The chain combines TRBV7-6 with TRBJ2-1; the D call may be TRBD1 or TRBD2 (6 bases each). The V end lost 5 bases, the J end lost 4 bases, and 30 bases lay between the germline ends. This CDR3 has 20 amino acids. Germline V CDR1 and CDR2: SGHVS, FNYEAQ. The CDR3 is CASSGGLTGVDPPSYNEQFF. The CDR3 nucleotides read TGTGCCAGCAGCGGGGGCTTGACGGGAGTGGACCCCCCCTCGTACAATGAGCAGTTCTTC.

The chain couples TRBV25-1 to TRBJ2-7; D unclear. This CDR3 is built from 12 residues. CDR1 and CDR2 from the germline V gene are MGHDK and SYGVNS. The V end was cut by 1 base, the J end by 7 bases, with 8 bases between. CDR3 protein: CASSELRDEQYF. As DNA, the CDR3 is TGTGCCAGCAGTGAATTAAGGGATGAGCAGTACTTC.

The chain joins TRBV6-4 to TRBJ2-5; TRBD1 aligns across 9 bases. This CDR3 region has 15 residues. The germline V gene encodes CDR1 MRHNA and CDR2 SNTAGT. The V segment lost 4 bases and the J segment 5 bases; nucleotides outside the gene matches: 8. CDR3 sequence: CASSVPGQGYETQYF. In nucleotides, the CDR3 is TGTGCCAGCAGTGTCCCGGGACAGGGTTATGAGACCCAGTACTTC.

The chain recombines TRBV6-4 with TRBJ2-1, with D unresolved. CDR1 MRHNA and CDR2 SNTAGT come from the germline V gene. This CDR3 is 14 amino acids long. V lost 3 bases and J 4 bases, leaving 10 bases between the germline ends. This CDR3 reads CASSESVLYNEQFF. The DNA for the CDR3 is TGTGCCAGCAGTGAGTCGGTCCTTTACAATGAGCAGTTCTTC.